This T cell receptor beta chain was documented in a study of read filtering for tumor transcriptome and immune sequencing. This clonotype was seen many times. From approximately 400 ng of RNA, a library with molecular barcoded alpha/delta and beta/gamma adaptors was made. TCRdb reprocessed the reads via MiXCR and lists one record per CDR3 protein. The repertoire consists of more than 100,000 distinct CDR3 sequences, with approximately 12% occurring once and the leading ten covering approximately 9.9%. The J segment lost 2 bases and the V segment lost 5 bases, leaving 6 bases of the junction unmatched. This CDR3 is built from 14 residues. CDR1 and CDR2 from the germline V gene are SGHTA and FQGNSA.

The sequencing sample was made of a population of CD138-negative cells sorted from bone marrow. The rearrangement links TRBV7-2 to TRBJ2-7; 7 bases line up with TRBD1. This TCR was sampled from a donor aged 40 or older with multiple myeloma. The CDR3 DNA reads as TGTGCCAGCAGCCCGAGACAGGGCCCCTACGAGCAGTACTTC. Residues: CASSPRQGPYEQYF. The entire variable domain, with the rest obtained from reference TRBV7-2 and TRBJ2-7, is as follows: GAGVSQSPSNKVTEKGKDVELRCDPISGHTALYWYRQSLGQGLEFLIYFQGNSAPDKSGLPSDRFSAERTGGSVSTLTIQRTQQEDSAVYLCASSPRQGPYEQYFGPGTRLTVT.